The 24 T cell receptor beta chains below were found in one sample sequenced in a study of Graves' ophthalmopathy and Graves' hyperthyroidism. From RNA, the CDR3 regions of TCR beta chains were amplified and sequenced. First-round RT-PCR used HTBI primers; second-round multiplex PCR followed. TCRdb recomputed calls from the multiplex PCR reads with MiXCR, one row per CDR3 protein. The sample lists 620,000 or so distinct CDR3 sequences; about 20% were seen once. Input material: peripheral blood. Source of these receptors: a young woman with stable Graves' hyperthyroidism. Some clones in this sample may be carry-over from other donors' samples.

This clonotype has at least ten counts. V gene TRBV27 combines with J gene TRBJ2-2, with D maybe TRBD1 (5 bases). CDR3 length: 14 amino acids. Germline values: CDR1 MNHEY, CDR2 SMNVEV (reference sequence). Trimming cost V 5 bases and J 4 bases, with 11 bases left between them. In nucleotides, the CDR3 is TGTGCCAGCAGTGGGCGGACACCCACCGGGGAGCTGTTTTTT. Its protein product is CASSGRTPTGELFF.

This chain joins TRBV3-1 and TRBJ1-1, with TRBD1 matching 9 bases. Germline CDR1 LGHDT, CDR2 YNNKEL (reference sequence). Germline trimming cut 6 bases from V and 5 bases from J; bases unmatched to any gene: 7. This CDR3 region has 14 residues. CDR3 sequence reads: CASSLTGTGTEAFF. The CDR3, as DNA: TGTGCCAGCAGTCTCACCGGGACAGGGACTGAAGCTTTCTTT.

V and J are TRBV11-2 and TRBJ2-2; the match to TRBD1 covers 7 bases. Germline V gene sequence: CDR1 SGHAT, CDR2 FQNNGV. V was clipped by 5 bases and J by 8 bases; unmatched bases: 8. The length of the CDR3 is 14 residues. The CDR3 loop is CASSPSPGQGELFF. In DNA, the CDR3 is TGTGCCAGCAGCCCTAGCCCGGGACAGGGGGAGCTGTTTTTT.

This clonotype has at least ten counts. The chain has TRBV12-3 or TRBV12-4 and TRBJ1-1; D gene unclear. The ends were cut back, 6 bases at V and 1 base at J, with 15 bases in the middle. The CDR3 has 15 residues. For the CDR3, the DNA is TGTGCCAGCAGCCGCGAAAAAAAGAAGAACACTGAAGCTTTCTTT. It yields the protein CASSREKKKNTEAFF.

The chain joins TRBV7-2 to TRBJ2-7, with D perhaps TRBD1 or TRBD2 (5 bases each). The CDR3 is made up of 14 amino acids. Trimming left V 2 bases short and J 6 bases short, with 14 bases between. The germline gives CDR1 SGHTA, CDR2 FQGNSA. CDR3: CASSLPGRGGEQYF. The CDR3 coding sequence is TGTGCCAGCAGCTTACCAGGGCGAGGAGGCGAGCAGTACTTC.

This clonotype showed up many times. The chain combines TRBV30 with TRBJ1-1, with D perhaps matching TRBD1 (5 bases). The CDR3 has 11 residues. Germline V gene lookup returns CDR1 GTSNPN and CDR2 SVGIG (reference sequence). CDR3 nucleotide sequence: TGTGCGGGAGACCAGGGAACTGAAGCTTTCTTT. Residues: CAGDQGTEAFF.

The chain employs TRBV2 and TRBJ2-7; 11 positions agree with TRBD2. J was trimmed by 0 bases and V by 6 bases; bases with no gene match: 4. Germline CDR1 SNHLY, CDR2 FYNNEI. This CDR3 has 15 residues. The CDR3 DNA follows: TGTGCCAGCAGAGCGGGACTAGCGGCCTCCTACGAGCAGTACTTC. Protein product: CASRAGLAASYEQYF.

This clonotype was counted at least ten times. This chain links TRBV30 with TRBJ1-5; no firm D call. The CDR3 contains 13 residues. Germline loops: CDR1 GTSNPN, CDR2 SVGIG (reference sequence). V gave up 0 bases and J gave up 7 bases, with 10 bases separating them. CDR3 DNA sequence: TGTGCCTGGAGTGTAAATGGTTTGCAGCCCCAGCATTTT. This translates into CAWSVNGLQPQHF.

In this sample, this clonotype turned up many times. The chain employs TRBV2 and TRBJ1-2, with D unclear. Per germline, CDR1 SNHLY and CDR2 FYNNEI. The V gene lost 3 bases and the J gene lost 5 bases, with 4 bases spanning the gap. This CDR3 spans 11 amino acids. DNA for the CDR3: TGTGCCAGCAGTGACATTTATGGCTACACCTTC. Translation: CASSDIYGYTF.

In its sample, this clonotype was seen many times. The V call is TRBV28, the J call TRBJ2-7; 7 positions agree with TRBD2. Per germline, CDR1 MDHEN and CDR2 SYDVKM. Trimming cost V 7 bases and J 2 bases; bases outside gene matches: 14. The CDR3 length is 16 residues. The CDR3 spells CASIGSRGERTYEQYF. CDR3 DNA sequence: TGTGCCAGCATCGGCTCTCGGGGGGAGCGCACCTACGAGCAGTACTTC.

This clonotype has ten or more counts. V and J are TRBV19 and TRBJ1-2; 7 bases align to TRBD1. This CDR3 comprises 15 residues. V dropped 3 bases and J dropped 3; count of bases not matched to a gene: 7. Germline lookup yields CDR1 LNHDA and CDR2 SQIVND (reference sequence). Here the CDR3 reads CASSMDRDSYYGYTF. CDR3 DNA: TGTGCCAGTAGTATGGACCGGGACAGCTACTATGGCTACACCTTC.

The chain carries TRBV30 and TRBJ2-5; maybe TRBD1 (6 bases). V was trimmed by 2 bases and J by 2 bases, leaving 9 bases between them. The CDR3 consists of 13 residues. The germline V gene has CDR1 GTSNPN and CDR2 SVGIG (reference sequence). The CDR3 DNA follows: TGTGCCTGGAGTATAAGGGGGCAAGAGACCCAGTACTTC. This codes for CAWSIRGQETQYF.

The table lists this clonotype with many counts. The chain joins TRBV6-5 to TRBJ2-2, with D perhaps matching TRBD2 (7 bases). There are 16 residues in the CDR3. Trimming left V 0 bases short and J 4 bases short, with 12 bases between. Per germline, CDR1 MNHEY and CDR2 SVGAGI. DNA for the CDR3: TGTGCCAGCAGTTACTCCGGGGGGCTAGGCACCGGGGAGCTGTTTTTT. This codes for CASSYSGGLGTGELFF.

The sample holds many counts of this clonotype. This sequence joins TRBV20-1 and TRBJ2-1; D perhaps matches TRBD1 (5 bases). Per germline, CDR1 DFQATT and CDR2 SNEGSKA (reference sequence). The CDR3 runs 13 residues. The CDR3 here is CSVGAWAYNEQFF. In DNA, the CDR3 is TGCAGCGTTGGGGCGTGGGCATACAATGAGCAGTTCTTC.

Regarding this clonotype: Just one base apart from a much larger clone, this may be a read error. V is TRBV27 and J is TRBJ2-7; D is ambiguous. V lost 0 bases to trimming and J lost 5 bases, with 8 bases between them. Per the germline V gene, CDR1 is MNHEY and CDR2 is SMNVEV (reference sequence). The CDR3 sequence is 13 residues long. DNA for the CDR3: TGTGCCAGCAGTTTATCAGGGAAGGACGAGCAGTACTTC. Translated: CASSLSGKDEQYF.

This clonotype was observed many times. The chain has TRBV12-5 and TRBJ1-5; 9 positions agree with TRBD1. In germline, CDR1 is LGHNT, CDR2 FRNRAP. The CDR3 spans 15 residues. The V gene end was trimmed by 6 bases and the J gene end by 1 base; junction bases not matched to a gene: 4. The CDR3 region is CASGLGQGSNQPQHF. As DNA, the CDR3 is TGTGCTAGTGGCCTCGGACAGGGGAGCAATCAGCCCCAGCATTTT.

This clonotype appeared many times. The chain has TRBV12-3 or TRBV12-4 and TRBJ2-7; D is unclear. CDR3 length equals 14 residues. V shed 4 bases and J shed 4 bases, with 14 bases lying between them. The CDR3 reads CASSSLMNSYEQYF. The CDR3 region has the DNA TGTGCCAGCAGTTCTCTTATGAATTCATACGAGCAGTACTTC.

This clonotype was seen repeatedly, ten times or more. J is TRBJ1-6 and V is TRBV7-2; unclear D gene. Germline V gene data show CDR1 as SGHTA and CDR2 as FQGNSA. The CDR3 spans 15 residues. The V gene lost 7 bases and the J gene lost 3 bases, with 13 bases spanning the gap. The chain's CDR3 is CASTLADFYNSPLHF. The CDR3 region has the DNA TGTGCCAGCACCCTGGCAGACTTCTATAATTCACCCCTCCACTTT.

The chain couples TRBV6-1 to TRBJ2-7; D is unclear. The CDR3 covers 10 residues. Germline CDR1 reads MNHNS; CDR2 reads SASEGT. With 8 bases removed from V and 5 bases from J, the gap between germline ends came to 7 bases. The CDR3: CASGVNEQYF. CDR3 sequence (DNA): TGTGCCAGCGGGGTTAACGAGCAGTACTTC.

This clonotype occurred many times. The CDR3 nucleotides are TGCGCCAGCAGCCAATCGGACAGGGCCTCGAGGGGCTACACCTTC. It codes for CASSQSDRASRGYTF. This rearrangement joins TRBV4-1 to TRBJ1-2; 8 bases map to TRBD1. The germline CDR1 and CDR2 sequences are MGHRA and YSYEKL. This CDR3 has 15 residues. The V and J ends lost 2 bases and 8 bases, in that order; junction bases with no gene match: 10.

Many counts were recorded for this clonotype. The chain joins TRBV10-3 to TRBJ1-1, with D unclear. Germline V lookup: CDR1 ENHRY, CDR2 SYGVKD. This CDR3 has 13 residues. The V gene lost 7 bases and the J gene lost 1 base, with 10 bases spanning the gap. This chain's CDR3 is CAITAGENTEAFF. The CDR3 DNA is TGTGCCATCACCGCCGGGGAGAACACTGAAGCTTTCTTT.

The table lists this clonotype with many counts. The rearrangement links TRBV6-1 to TRBJ2-5, with D possibly matching TRBD2 (7 bases). Germline-derived CDR1 and CDR2 are MNHNS and SASEGT. V lost 4 bases to trimming and J lost 1 base, with 19 bases between them. CDR3 length equals 17 residues. CDR3 in DNA: TGTGCCAGCAGTGTCTGGGGGGGGGGCACGGCCCAAGAGACCCAGTACTTC. Amino acids: CASSVWGGGTAQETQYF.

This clonotype appeared many times. The V and J genes are TRBV24-1 and TRBJ1-2, with 12 bases identical to TRBD1. V gave up 3 bases and J gave up 3 bases; unmatched junction bases: 1. Germline V gene lookup returns CDR1 KGHDR and CDR2 SFDVKD. The CDR3 loop spans 15 amino acids. Written as DNA, the CDR3 is TGTGCCACCAGTGATGGGACAGGGGGCTACTATGGCTACACCTTC. Encoded protein: CATSDGTGGYYGYTF.

This clonotype turned up a few times. V gene TRBV19 combines with J gene TRBJ1-2; 8 positions agree with TRBD1. Germline V gene lookup returns CDR1 LNHDA and CDR2 SQIVND (reference sequence). The CDR3 is 14 amino acids. V gave up 7 bases and J gave up 4 bases; unmatched junction bases: 8. Here the CDR3 DNA reads TGTGCCAGTATGGTGAGGACAGGGCCCTATGGCTACACCTTC. As protein: CASMVRTGPYGYTF.